This TCR beta chain was sequenced for a study of CD8 T cells in Susac syndrome. The authors carried out high-throughput sequencing of TCR beta. They applied it to CD8+ and CD4+ T cells obtained from blood. Study-wide results and limits: The study conceded that its TCR sequencing and HLA analysis involved relatively few individuals.

The CDR3 covers 15 residues. Trimming removed 4 bases from V and 3 bases from J; junction bases left unmatched: 5. Germline CDR1 SGHAT, CDR2 FQNNGV. Random hexamers served to reverse transcribe roughly 0.5 to 1 ug RNA. TCRdb reanalysed the immunoSEQ multiplex PCR reads using MiXCR and keeps one entry per CDR3 protein. Of about 280,000 distinct CDR3 sequences listed, around 84% are singletons. On this clonotype: Its target is not known.

Sample: CD8+ T cells from PBMCs. The TCR comes from a human donor with multiple sclerosis. The chain is built from TRBV11-2 and TRBJ2-3; TRBD1 agrees at 9 bases. The chain's CDR3 is CASSSGQGWTDTQYF. In DNA form, the CDR3 reads TGTGCCAGCAGCTCCGGACAGGGGTGGACAGATACGCAGTATTTT.